The rows below give T cell receptor beta chains drawn from one sample of a study of blood T cell repertoires in COVID-19. The table came from immunoSEQ multiplex PCR; TCRdb's copy has only in-frame clones and leaves some out. The repertoire includes around 340,000 clones, 80% to 90% of them detected once, and around 4.2% sits in the top ten. Sequencing was carried out using PBMCs or T cells enriched from blood (not recorded which). The receptors come from a woman aged 35 to 49 with acute COVID-19. The CDR3 runs from the conserved cysteine through the conserved F or W. A D gene is named only where the DNA matches it firmly. The listing skips clone size in some rows; elsewhere it reads once, few, many or a size class.

TRBJ1-1,.,.,TRBV5-4,CASSFGGNTEAFF
TRBJ2-1,.,TRBD2,TRBV27,CASRQAAGGIRQFF
TRBJ2-2,.,.,TRBV4-3,CASSIRVESGELFF
TRBJ2-1,.,TRBD2,TRBV2,CASTGVPAGEQFF
TRBJ1-2,.,TRBD1,TRBV24-1,CATSDRQGEGYTF
TRBJ2-3,.,.,TRBV9,CASSVVAGTDTQYF
TRBJ2-4,.,TRBD2,TRBV4-1,CASSHGGNIQYF
TRBJ1-4,.,.,TRBV29-1,CSVLLGATNEKLFF
TRBJ1-4,.,.,TRBV5-1,CASSTGRGNEKLFF
TRBJ2-6,.,.,TRBV5-4,CASSPTRQSSGANVLTF
TRBJ1-2,.,TRBD1,TRBV9,CASSVNQGAGYGYTF
TRBJ2-4,.,.,TRBV7-2,CASSLRMGAGLAKNIQYF
TRBJ2-4,.,.,TRBV19,CASSVARTENIQYF
TRBJ1-5,.,.,TRBV12-3/TRBV12-4,CASSLLRNQPQHF
TRBJ1-6,.,.,TRBV7-9,CASSLSDSPLHF
TRBJ1-1,.,.,TRBV3-1/TRBV3-2,CASSQAVRLNTEAFF
TRBJ1-2,.,TRBD1,TRBV12-3/TRBV12-4,CASSPQGFYGYTF
TRBJ2-2,.,TRBD1,TRBV5-4,CASSVGLTGGTGELFF
TRBJ1-1,.,.,TRBV5-4,CASSPRGVTEAFF
TRBJ2-3,.,.,TRBV3-1/TRBV3-2,CASSQDPQRNTDTQYF
TRBJ2-7,many,TRBD2,TRBV7-9,CASSLRYTRRESYEQYF
TRBJ2-7,.,.,TRBV27,CASSLSRKGLYEQYF
TRBJ1-5,.,TRBD1,TRBV7-8,CASTTRARDRGNQPQHF
TRBJ1-1,.,TRBD1,TRBV2,CASQDRGWNKNTEAFF
TRBJ1-4,.,.,TRBV19,CASAVSGIANEKLFF
TRBJ2-7,once,TRBD2,TRBV3-1/TRBV3-2,CASSQDLLALFYEQYF